This T cell receptor (beta chain) was sequenced for a study of CD8 T cells in Susac syndrome. Sequencing of TCR beta drew on CD8+ and CD4+ T cells from blood. The multiple sclerosis controls were treatment-naive patients, and their relapsing-remitting disease was stable or active. Negative magnetic isolation gave CD8+ and CD4+ cells; FACS enriched CD8+ TEMRA. Germline V gene lookup returns CDR1 MDHEN and CDR2 SYDVKM. The CDR3 spans 14 residues. V shed 2 bases and J shed 14 bases, with 16 bases lying between them. Random hexamers were used to reverse transcribe an amount of about 0.45 to 1 ug RNA. Coverage of TCR beta CDR3 amplification by immunoSEQ multiplex PCR extended to 54 Vbeta and 13 Jbeta. TCRdb redid the calling of the immunoSEQ multiplex PCR reads with MiXCR, one entry per CDR3 protein. The sample contains 100,000 to 150,000 distinct CDR3 sequences, approximately 95% of which appear only once.

The chain joins TRBV28 to TRBJ1-6; D remains ambiguous. The sequence was obtained from a human donor with multiple sclerosis. The sample was CD8+ T cells from PBMCs. CDR3 loop: CASSLKLVGSSLHF. The CDR3 bases are TGTGCCAGCAGTTTAAAGTTGGTGGGCAGCTCCCTCCACTTT. Full variable domain (missing parts from reference TRBV28 and TRBJ1-6): DVKVTQSSRYLVKRTGEKVFLECVQDMDHENMFWYRQDPGLGLRLIYFSYDVKMKEKGDIPEGYSVSREKKERFSLILESASTNQTSMYLCASSLKLVGSSLHFGNGTRLTVT.